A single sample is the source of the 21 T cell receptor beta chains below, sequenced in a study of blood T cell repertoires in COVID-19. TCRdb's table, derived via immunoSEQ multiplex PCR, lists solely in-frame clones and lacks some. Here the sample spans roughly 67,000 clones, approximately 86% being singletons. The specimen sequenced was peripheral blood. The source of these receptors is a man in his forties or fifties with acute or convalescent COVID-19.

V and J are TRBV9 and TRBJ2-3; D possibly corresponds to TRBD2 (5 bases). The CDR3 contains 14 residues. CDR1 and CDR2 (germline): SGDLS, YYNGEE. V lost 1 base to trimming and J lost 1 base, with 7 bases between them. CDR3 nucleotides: TGTGCCAGCAGCGTACTAGCCGGCACAGATACGCAGTATTTT. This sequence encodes CASSVLAGTDTQYF.

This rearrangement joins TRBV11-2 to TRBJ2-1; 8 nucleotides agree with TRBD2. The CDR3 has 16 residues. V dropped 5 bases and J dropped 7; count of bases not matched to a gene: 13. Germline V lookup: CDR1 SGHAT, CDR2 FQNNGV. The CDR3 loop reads CASSPRGGGGPNEQFF. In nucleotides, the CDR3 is TGTGCCAGCAGCCCCCGGGGGGGCGGGGGGCCAAATGAGCAGTTCTTC.

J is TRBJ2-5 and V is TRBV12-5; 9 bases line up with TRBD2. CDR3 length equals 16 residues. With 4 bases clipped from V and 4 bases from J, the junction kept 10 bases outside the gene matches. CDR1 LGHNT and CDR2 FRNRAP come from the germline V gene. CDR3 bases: TGTGCTAGTGGTTACCGACTGGCGGGGGGGCGAGAGACCCAGTACTTC. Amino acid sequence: CASGYRLAGGRETQYF.

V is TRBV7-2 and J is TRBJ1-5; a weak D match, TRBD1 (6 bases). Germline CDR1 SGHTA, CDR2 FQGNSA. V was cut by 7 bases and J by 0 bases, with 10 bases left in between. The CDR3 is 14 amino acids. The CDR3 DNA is TGTGCCAGCACCGAAGGGGGTAGCAATCAGCCCCAGCATTTT. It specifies CASTEGGSNQPQHF.

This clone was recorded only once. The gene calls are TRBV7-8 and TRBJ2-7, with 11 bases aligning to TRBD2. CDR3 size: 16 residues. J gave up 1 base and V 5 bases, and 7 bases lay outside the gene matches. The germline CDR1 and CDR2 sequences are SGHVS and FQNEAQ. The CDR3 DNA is TGTGCCAGCAGCCCAGTGACTAGCGGGGCGTCCTACGAGCAGTACTTC. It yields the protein CASSPVTSGASYEQYF.

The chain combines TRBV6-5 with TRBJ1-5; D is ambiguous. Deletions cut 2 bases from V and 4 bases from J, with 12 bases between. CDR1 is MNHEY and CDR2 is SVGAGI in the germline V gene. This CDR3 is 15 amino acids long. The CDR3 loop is CASSYGPSPNQPQHF. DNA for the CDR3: TGTGCCAGCAGTTACGGCCCCTCCCCGAATCAGCCCCAGCATTTT.

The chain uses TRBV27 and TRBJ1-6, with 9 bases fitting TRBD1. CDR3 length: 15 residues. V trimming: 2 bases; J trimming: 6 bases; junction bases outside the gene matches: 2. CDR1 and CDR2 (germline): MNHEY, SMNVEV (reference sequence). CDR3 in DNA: TGTGCCAGCAGTTTAACGGGACAGGGTAATTCACCCCTCCACTTT. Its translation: CASSLTGQGNSPLHF.

CDR3 protein: CASSFPGQLAYEQYF. The DNA for the CDR3 is TGTGCCAGCAGCTTTCCGGGACAGCTCGCCTACGAGCAGTACTTC. The chain couples TRBV5-4 to TRBJ2-7, with TRBD1 identical over 7 bases. The V gene's germline CDR1 is SGHNT and CDR2 YYREEE (reference sequence). V shed 2 bases, J shed 2 bases, and the junction held 7 bases outside the gene matches. The CDR3 totals 15 residues.

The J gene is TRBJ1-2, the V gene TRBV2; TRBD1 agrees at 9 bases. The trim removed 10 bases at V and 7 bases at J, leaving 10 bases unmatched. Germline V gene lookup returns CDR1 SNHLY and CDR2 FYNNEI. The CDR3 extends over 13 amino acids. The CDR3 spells CATSEGQGRGYTF. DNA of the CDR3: TGTGCCACCTCCGAGGGACAGGGACGTGGCTACACCTTC.

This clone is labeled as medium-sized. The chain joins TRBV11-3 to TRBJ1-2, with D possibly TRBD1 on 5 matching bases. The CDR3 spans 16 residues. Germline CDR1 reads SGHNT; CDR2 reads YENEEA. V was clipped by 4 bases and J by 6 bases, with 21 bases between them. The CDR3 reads CASSSRDLAVSDGYTF. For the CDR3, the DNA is TGTGCCAGCAGCTCCAGGGATCTGGCCGTGTCGGATGGCTACACCTTC.

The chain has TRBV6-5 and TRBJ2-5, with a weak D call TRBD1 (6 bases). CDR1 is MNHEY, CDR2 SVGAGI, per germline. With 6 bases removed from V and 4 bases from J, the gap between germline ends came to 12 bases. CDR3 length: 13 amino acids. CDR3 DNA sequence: TGTGCCAGCAGGGGCCTCAGGGGAGAGACCCAGTACTTC. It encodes CASRGLRGETQYF.

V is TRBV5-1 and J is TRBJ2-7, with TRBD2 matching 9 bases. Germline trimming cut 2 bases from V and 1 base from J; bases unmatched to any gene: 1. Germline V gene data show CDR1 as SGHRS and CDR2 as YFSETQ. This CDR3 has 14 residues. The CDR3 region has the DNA TGCGCCAGCAGCTTTAGCGGGAGTTCCTACGAGCAGTACTTC. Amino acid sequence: CASSFSGSSYEQYF.

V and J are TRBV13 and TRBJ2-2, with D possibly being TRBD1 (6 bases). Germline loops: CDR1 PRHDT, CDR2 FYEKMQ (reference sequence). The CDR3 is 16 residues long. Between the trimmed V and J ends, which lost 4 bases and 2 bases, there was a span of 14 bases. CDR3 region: CASSYSAGVNTGELFF. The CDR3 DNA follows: TGTGCCAGCAGCTACAGCGCAGGGGTAAACACCGGGGAGCTGTTTTTT.

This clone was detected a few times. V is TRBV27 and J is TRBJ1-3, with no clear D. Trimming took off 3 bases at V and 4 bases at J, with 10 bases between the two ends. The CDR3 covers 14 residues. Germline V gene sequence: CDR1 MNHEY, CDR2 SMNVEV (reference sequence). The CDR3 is CASSLRPIGNTIYF. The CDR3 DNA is TGTGCCAGCAGTTTGCGGCCCATCGGAAACACCATATATTTT.

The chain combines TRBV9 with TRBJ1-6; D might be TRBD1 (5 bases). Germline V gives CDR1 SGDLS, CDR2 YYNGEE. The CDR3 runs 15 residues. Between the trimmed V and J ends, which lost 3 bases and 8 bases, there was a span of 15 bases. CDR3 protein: CASSARRAGYSPLHF. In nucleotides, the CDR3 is TGTGCCAGCAGCGCCCGCAGGGCGGGGTATTCACCCCTCCACTTT.

CDR3 nucleotides: TGCGCCAGCAGCCGTCGGACTAGCGGGAGTTCTAGCACAGATACGCAGTATTTT. Translation: CASSRRTSGSSSTDTQYF. The V gene is TRBV5-1, the J gene TRBJ2-3; 13 nucleotides line up with TRBD2. The CDR3 has 18 amino acids. CDR1 is SGHRS and CDR2 is YFSETQ in the germline V gene. Losses at the gene ends were 4 bases for V and 0 bases for J; bases not matched to a gene: 8. The variable domain in full, completed from reference TRBV5-1 and TRBJ2-3, reads KAGVTQTPRYLIKTRGQQVTLSCSPISGHRSVSWYQQTPGQGLQFLFEYFSETQRNKGNFPGRFSGRQFSNSRSEMNVSTLELGDSALYLCASSRRTSGSSSTDTQYFGPGTRLTVL.

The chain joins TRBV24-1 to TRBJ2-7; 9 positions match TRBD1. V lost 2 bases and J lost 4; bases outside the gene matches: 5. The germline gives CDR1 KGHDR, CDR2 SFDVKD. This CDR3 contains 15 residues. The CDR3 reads CATSDWTGEYYEQYF. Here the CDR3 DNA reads TGTGCCACCAGTGATTGGACAGGGGAGTATTACGAGCAGTACTTC.

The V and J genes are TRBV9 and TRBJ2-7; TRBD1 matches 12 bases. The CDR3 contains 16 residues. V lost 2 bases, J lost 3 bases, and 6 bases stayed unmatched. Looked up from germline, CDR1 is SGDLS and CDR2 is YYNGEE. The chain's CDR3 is CASSVGGTGGDYEQYF. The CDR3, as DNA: TGTGCCAGCAGCGTTGGTGGGACAGGGGGCGACTACGAGCAGTACTTC.

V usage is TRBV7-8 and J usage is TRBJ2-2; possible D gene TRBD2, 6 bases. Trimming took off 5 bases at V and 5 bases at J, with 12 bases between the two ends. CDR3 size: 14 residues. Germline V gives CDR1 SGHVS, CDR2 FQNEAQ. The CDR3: CASSVRGNTGELFF. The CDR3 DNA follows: TGTGCCAGCAGCGTCCGGGGGAATACCGGGGAGCTGTTTTTT.

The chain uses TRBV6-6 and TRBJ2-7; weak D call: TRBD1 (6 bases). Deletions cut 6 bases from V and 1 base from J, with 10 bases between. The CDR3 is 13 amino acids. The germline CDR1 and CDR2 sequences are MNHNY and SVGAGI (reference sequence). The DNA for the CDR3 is TGTGCCAGCAGCCGACAGGTTTCCTACGAGCAGTACTTC. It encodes CASSRQVSYEQYF.

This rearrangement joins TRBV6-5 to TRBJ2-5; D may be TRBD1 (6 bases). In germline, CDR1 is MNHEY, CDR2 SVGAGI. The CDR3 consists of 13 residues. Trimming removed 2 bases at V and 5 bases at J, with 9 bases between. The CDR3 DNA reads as TGTGCCAGCAGTTACGGGGGCCGGGAGACCCAGTACTTC. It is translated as CASSYGGRETQYF.